These T cell receptor beta chains were read from a single sample in a study of response to subunit inactivated influenza vaccine. In TCRdb, the RT-PCR reads were re-called with MiXCR into one record per CDR3 protein. The sample shows 500,000 or so distinct CDR3 sequences, 11% of them seen only once. Specimen: PBMCs from blood, collected more than 35 days after vaccination. These receptors were collected from a man in his fifties who received an inactivated influenza vaccine. Both conserved end residues are part of each CDR3. A D gene is named only where the DNA matches it firmly. Where a row states a size, it is once, few, many or the class of an expanded clone; other rows omit it.

CDR3aa,CDR3nt,abundance,v_gene,d_gene,j_gene
CASSSDRGHLAETQYF,TGTGCCAGCAGCTCGGACCGGGGCCACCTCGCGGAGACCCAGTACTTC,.,TRBV7-9,.,TRBJ2-5
CASSQTAESPLHF,TGTGCCAGCAGCCAGACCGCAGAATCACCCCTCCACTTT,.,TRBV3-1,.,TRBJ1-6
CASSQDSPGRFTDTQYF,TGCGCCAGCAGCCAAGATTCGCCAGGGAGATTTACAGATACGCAGTATTTT,.,TRBV4-3,.,TRBJ2-3
CASSLTPTNSPLHF,TGTGCCAGCAGCTTAACACCGACTAATTCACCCCTCCACTTT,.,TRBV11-2,.,TRBJ1-6
CSADRGVLYNEQFF,TGCAGTGCTGACAGGGGGGTCCTATACAATGAGCAGTTCTTC,.,TRBV20-1,TRBD1,TRBJ2-1
CASRMTGMGYGYTF,TGCGCCAGCAGGATGACAGGGATGGGTTATGGCTACACCTTC,.,TRBV10-2,TRBD1,TRBJ1-2
CASSLEQGMYEQYF,TGTGCCAGCAGCTTAGAACAGGGGATGTACGAGCAGTACTTC,.,TRBV7-9,TRBD1,TRBJ2-7
CASRRRRLNYGYTF,TGTGCCAGCAGGCGACGTCGGTTGAACTATGGCTACACCTTC,many,TRBV6-2/TRBV6-3,.,TRBJ1-2
CAWGVGAGANVLTF,TGTGCCTGGGGCGTGGGGGCTGGGGCCAACGTCCTGACTTTC,.,TRBV30,.,TRBJ2-6
CSVEAPGLAGYEQYF,TGCAGCGTTGAAGCCCCGGGACTAGCGGGCTACGAGCAGTACTTC,many,TRBV29-1,TRBD2,TRBJ2-7
CATSERVGLAGGAYNEQFF,TGTGCCACCAGTGAGAGAGTGGGACTAGCGGGGGGAGCCTACAATGAGCAGTTCTTC,many,TRBV24-1,TRBD2,TRBJ2-1
CASSQDTGWRSYEQYF,TGCGCCAGCAGCCAAGATACGGGGTGGAGGTCCTACGAGCAGTACTTC,.,TRBV4-1,.,TRBJ2-7
CASSSQQLNEKLFF,TGTGCCAGCAGTTCACAACAGTTAAATGAAAAACTGTTTTTT,.,TRBV28,.,TRBJ1-4
CSARAVMGGSYNEQFF,TGCAGTGCTAGAGCTGTAATGGGGGGATCCTACAATGAGCAGTTCTTC,.,TRBV20-1,.,TRBJ2-1
CASSQDKAARVYEQYF,TGCGCCAGCAGCCAAGATAAGGCTGCCAGGGTCTACGAGCAGTACTTC,many,TRBV4-1,.,TRBJ2-7
CSVARGSGYEQFF,TGCAGCGTTGCTCGCGGGAGCGGCTATGAGCAGTTCTTC,many,TRBV29-1,TRBD2,TRBJ2-1
CSVHKVGNYEQYF,TGCAGCGTTCACAAAGTGGGAAACTACGAGCAGTACTTC,many,TRBV20-1,.,TRBJ2-7
CSADTEITDTQYF,TGCAGCGCTGACACGGAAATCACAGATACGCAGTATTTT,.,TRBV29-1,.,TRBJ2-3
CSAKEGTGGTEAFF,TGCAGTGCTAAAGAAGGGACAGGGGGCACTGAAGCTTTCTTT,many,TRBV20-1,TRBD1,TRBJ1-1
CASSLGTGILNQPQHF,TGTGCCAGCAGTTTAGGTACGGGGATACTGAATCAGCCCCAGCATTTT,few,TRBV12-3/TRBV12-4,.,TRBJ1-5